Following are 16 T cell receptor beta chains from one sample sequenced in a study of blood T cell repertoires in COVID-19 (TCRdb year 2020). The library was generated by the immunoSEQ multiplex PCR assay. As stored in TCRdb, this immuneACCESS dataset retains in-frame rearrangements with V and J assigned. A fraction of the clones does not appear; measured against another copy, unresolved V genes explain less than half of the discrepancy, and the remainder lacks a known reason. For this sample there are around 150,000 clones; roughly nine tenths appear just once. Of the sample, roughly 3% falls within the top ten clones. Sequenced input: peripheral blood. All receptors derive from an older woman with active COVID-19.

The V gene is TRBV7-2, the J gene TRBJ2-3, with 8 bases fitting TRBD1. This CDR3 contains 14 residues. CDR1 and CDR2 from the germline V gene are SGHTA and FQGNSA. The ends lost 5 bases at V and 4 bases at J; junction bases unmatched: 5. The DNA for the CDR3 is TGTGCCAGCAGCCTAGGACAGGGACCAGATACGCAGTATTTT. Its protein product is CASSLGQGPDTQYF.

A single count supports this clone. The CDR3 DNA is TGCGCCAGCAGCCAGACACAGGGGGCGTACTCTGGGGCCAACGTCCTGACTTTC. This sequence encodes CASSQTQGAYSGANVLTF. The V gene is TRBV4-1, the J gene TRBJ2-6; 9 nucleotides align to TRBD1. Germline V lookup: CDR1 MGHRA, CDR2 YSYEKL. The V segment lost 3 bases and the J segment 0 bases; nucleotides outside the gene matches: 6. This CDR3 has 18 residues.

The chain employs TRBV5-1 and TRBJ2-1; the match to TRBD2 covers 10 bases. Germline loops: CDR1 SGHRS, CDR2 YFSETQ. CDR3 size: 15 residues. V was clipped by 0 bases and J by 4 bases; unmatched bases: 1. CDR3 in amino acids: CASSLALAGYNEQFF. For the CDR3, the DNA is TGCGCCAGCAGCTTGGCACTAGCGGGGTACAATGAGCAGTTCTTC.

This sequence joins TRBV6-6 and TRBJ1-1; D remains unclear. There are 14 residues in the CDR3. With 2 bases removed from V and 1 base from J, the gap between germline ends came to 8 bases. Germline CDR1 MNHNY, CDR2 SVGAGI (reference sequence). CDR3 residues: CASSYPEGNTEAFF. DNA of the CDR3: TGTGCCAGCAGTTACCCGGAGGGGAACACTGAAGCTTTCTTT.

The CDR3 nucleotides are TGTGCCAGCAGGCGGGACAGTGGGGTCTCCGAGCAGTACTTC. Translating it yields CASRRDSGVSEQYF. V gene TRBV6-5 combines with J gene TRBJ2-7; a possible D gene is TRBD1 (7 bases). Trimming removed 6 bases from V and 6 bases from J, with 18 bases in between. The CDR3 runs 14 residues. The germline V gene has CDR1 MNHEY and CDR2 SVGAGI.

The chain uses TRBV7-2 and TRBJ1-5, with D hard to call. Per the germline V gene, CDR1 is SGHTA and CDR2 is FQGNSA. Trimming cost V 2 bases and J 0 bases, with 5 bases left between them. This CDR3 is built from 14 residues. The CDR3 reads CASSLTSSNQPQHF. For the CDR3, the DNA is TGTGCCAGCAGCTTAACGAGTAGCAATCAGCCCCAGCATTTT.

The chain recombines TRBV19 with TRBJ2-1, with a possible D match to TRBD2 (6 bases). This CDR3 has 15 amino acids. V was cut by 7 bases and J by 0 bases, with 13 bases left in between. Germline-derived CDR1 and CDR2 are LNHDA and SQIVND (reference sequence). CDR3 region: CASTPGTSSYNEQFF. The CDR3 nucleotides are TGTGCCAGTACCCCCGGGACTTCCTCCTACAATGAGCAGTTCTTC. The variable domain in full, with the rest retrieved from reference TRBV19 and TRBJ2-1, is DGGITQSPKYLFRKEGQNVTLSCEQNLNHDAMYWYRQDPGQGLRLIYYSQIVNDFQKGDIAEGYSVSREKKESFPLTVTSAQKNPTAFYLCASTPGTSSYNEQFFGPGTRLTVL.

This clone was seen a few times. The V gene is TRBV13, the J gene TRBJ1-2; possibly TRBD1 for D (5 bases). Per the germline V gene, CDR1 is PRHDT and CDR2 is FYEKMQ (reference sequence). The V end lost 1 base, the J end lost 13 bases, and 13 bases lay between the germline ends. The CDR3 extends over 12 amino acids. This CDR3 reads CASSLARREGTF. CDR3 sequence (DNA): TGTGCCAGCAGCTTAGCACGCAGGGAGGGCACCTTC.

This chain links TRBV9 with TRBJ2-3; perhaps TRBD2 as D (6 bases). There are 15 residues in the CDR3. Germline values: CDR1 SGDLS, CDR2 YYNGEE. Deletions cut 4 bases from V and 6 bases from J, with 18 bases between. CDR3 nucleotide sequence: TGTGCCAGCAGCACTGTCGGGAGTCCCCCCGATACGCAGTATTTT. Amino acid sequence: CASSTVGSPPDTQYF.

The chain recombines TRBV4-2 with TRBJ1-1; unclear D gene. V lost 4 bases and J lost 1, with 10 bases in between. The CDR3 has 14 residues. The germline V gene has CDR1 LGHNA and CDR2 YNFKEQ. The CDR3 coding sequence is TGTGCCAGCAGCCTCGTTGAGGGGAACACTGAAGCTTTCTTT. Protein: CASSLVEGNTEAFF.

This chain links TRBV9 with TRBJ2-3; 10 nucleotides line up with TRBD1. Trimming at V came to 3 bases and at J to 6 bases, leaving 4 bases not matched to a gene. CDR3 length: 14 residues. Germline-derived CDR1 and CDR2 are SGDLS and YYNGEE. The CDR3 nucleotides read TGTGCCAGCAGCGGCGACAGGGGGCAGGATACGCAGTATTTT. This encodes CASSGDRGQDTQYF.

The CDR3 loop is CATSAAGDEQYF. CDR3 coding DNA: TGTGCCACCAGCGCCGCGGGAGACGAGCAGTACTTC. This chain links TRBV15 with TRBJ2-7; TRBD2 agrees at 7 bases. Trimming at V came to 5 bases and at J to 5 bases, leaving 3 bases not matched to a gene. This CDR3 has 12 amino acids. Germline V gene sequence: CDR1 LNHNV, CDR2 YYDKDF (reference sequence).

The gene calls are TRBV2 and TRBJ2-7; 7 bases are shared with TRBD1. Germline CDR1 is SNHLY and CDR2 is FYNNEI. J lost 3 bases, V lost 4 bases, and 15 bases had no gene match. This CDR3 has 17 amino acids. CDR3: CASSGSRVGGPGYEQYF. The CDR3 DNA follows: TGTGCCAGCAGTGGAAGTCGGGTAGGGGGCCCCGGCTACGAGCAGTACTTC.

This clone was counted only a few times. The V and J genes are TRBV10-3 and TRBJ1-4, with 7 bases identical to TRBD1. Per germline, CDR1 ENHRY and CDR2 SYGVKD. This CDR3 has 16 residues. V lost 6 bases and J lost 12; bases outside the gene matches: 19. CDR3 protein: CAISPGGDRAMKQLFF. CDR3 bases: TGTGCCATCAGCCCCGGGGGGGACAGAGCCATGAAGCAACTGTTTTTT.

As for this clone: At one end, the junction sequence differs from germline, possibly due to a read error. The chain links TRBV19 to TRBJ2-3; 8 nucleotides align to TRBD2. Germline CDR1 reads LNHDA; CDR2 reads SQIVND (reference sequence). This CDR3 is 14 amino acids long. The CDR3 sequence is CVSSVYLAGDTQYF. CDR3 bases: TGTGTCAGTAGTGTCTACCTAGCGGGAGATACGCAGTATTTT.

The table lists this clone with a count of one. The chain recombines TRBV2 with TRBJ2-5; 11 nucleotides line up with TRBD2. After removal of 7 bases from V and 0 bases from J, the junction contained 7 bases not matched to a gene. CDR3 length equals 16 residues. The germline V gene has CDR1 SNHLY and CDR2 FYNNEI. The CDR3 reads CASTVGTSGYQETQYF. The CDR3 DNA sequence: TGTGCCAGCACCGTCGGGACTAGCGGATACCAAGAGACCCAGTACTTC.